This T cell receptor (beta chain) comes out of a study of blood T cells in healthy people across ages. Points from the study as a whole: No one knew whether donors had CMV, which possibly confounded expanded clonotype changes.

A note on this clonotype: Its antigen is not known.

The V gene lost 3 bases and the J gene lost 3 bases, with 15 bases spanning the gap. The CDR3 covers 14 residues. Germline V gene lookup returns CDR1 DFQATT and CDR2 SNEGSKA (reference sequence). Alongside a J-beta primer mix, a sample-barcoded 5' primer served in a second PCR lasting roughly 7 to 11 cycles. Each TCR beta cDNA got a 12-nucleotide random molecular identifier. TCRdb itself ran the 5' RACE reads through MiXCR, one entry per CDR3 protein. This table has over 1.5 million distinct CDR3 sequences, around half appearing once. V and J are TRBV20-1 and TRBJ2-7, with TRBD2 as a possible D gene (6 bases). Sequenced: blood. The clonotype originates from a woman aged 40 to 49 in good health. The CDR3 DNA is TGCAGTGCTAGGAGCCCGAGGGGACTCTACGAGCAGTACTTC. It specifies CSARSPRGLYEQYF.